This passage covers 13 T cell receptor beta chains from one sample sequenced in a study of cytomegalovirus exposure and HLA in healthy donors. Primers included in the PCR were 60 Vbeta and 13 Jbeta primers. Measured with immunoSEQ multiplex PCR; TCRdb has only the in-frame clones, and not every one. Counted here are about 77,000 clones, 78% occurring once; the ten biggest clones make up 3.5% to 5.5%. Sequences were obtained from PBMCs. The receptors shown here come from a man in his forties in good health and CMV-seronegative.

This clone has just a few counts. This rearrangement joins TRBV4-2 to TRBJ2-7, with D uncertain. This CDR3 has 12 amino acids. The germline V gene encodes CDR1 LGHNA and CDR2 YNFKEQ. Trimming removed 6 bases at V and 0 bases at J, with 6 bases between. CDR3 protein: CASRASSYEQYF. The CDR3 DNA is TGTGCCAGCAGGGCCAGCTCCTACGAGCAGTACTTC.

The chain couples TRBV29-1 to TRBJ2-6; tentatively, D is TRBD1 (6 bases). Germline loops: CDR1 SQVTM, CDR2 ANQGSEA. V was pared by 5 bases and J by 2 bases, with 10 bases between. The CDR3 runs 14 residues. The CDR3 DNA follows: TGCAGCGTTATAAACAGGGCTGGGGCCAACGTCCTGACTTTC. Protein sequence: CSVINRAGANVLTF.

In this sample, this clone turned up a few times. Relative to the germline gene, one junction end is altered; a read error may explain this. This chain connects TRBV7-7 to TRBJ2-3, with 7 positions matching TRBD2. This CDR3 has 14 residues. The V gene's germline CDR1 is SSHAT and CDR2 FNYEAQ (reference sequence). In nucleotides, the CDR3 is TGTGCTAGCAGCCGCGGGAGCCCGGCGGATACGCAGTATTTT. Protein product: CASSRGSPADTQYF.

V gene TRBV7-3 combines with J gene TRBJ2-6, with D perhaps TRBD1 (5 bases). Between the trimmed V and J ends, which lost 3 bases and 0 bases, there was a span of 12 bases. Germline CDR1 and CDR2: SGHTA and FQGTGA. The CDR3 spans 17 residues. The CDR3 DNA is TGTGCCAGCAGCTTGCCAGGGCAACTCTCTGGGGCCAACGTCCTGACTTTC. It is translated as CASSLPGQLSGANVLTF.

The rearrangement uses TRBV19 and TRBJ1-1; D not resolved. Between the trimmed V and J ends, which lost 5 bases and 4 bases, there was a span of 14 bases. The CDR3 consists of 14 residues. The germline V gene encodes CDR1 LNHDA and CDR2 SQIVND (reference sequence). CDR3 loop: CASSFSLMSTEAFF. The CDR3 bases are TGTGCCAGTAGTTTCTCCTTGATGAGCACTGAAGCTTTCTTT.

This clone was counted a few times. This chain connects TRBV5-1 to TRBJ2-2, with TRBD1 identical over 7 bases. This CDR3 region has 14 residues. Germline-derived CDR1 and CDR2 are SGHRS and YFSETQ. V shed 5 bases and J 4 bases; nucleotides not matched to a gene: 5. CDR3 residues: CASRPGQTTGELFF. The CDR3 region has the DNA TGCGCCAGCAGACCGGGACAGACCACCGGGGAGCTGTTTTTT. Full variable domain (outside the CDR3, taken from reference TRBV5-1 and TRBJ2-2): KAGVTQTPRYLIKTRGQQVTLSCSPISGHRSVSWYQQTPGQGLQFLFEYFSETQRNKGNFPGRFSGRQFSNSRSEMNVSTLELGDSALYLCASRPGQTTGELFFGEGSRLTVL.

A few counts support this clone. The chain combines TRBV30 with TRBJ2-5; the D gene is possibly TRBD2 (6 bases). Germline V lookup: CDR1 GTSNPN, CDR2 SVGIG (reference sequence). Trimming shortened V by 3 bases and J by 1 base, and 18 bases separated the two germline ends. CDR3 length equals 16 residues. Here the CDR3 reads CAWSGSLGGFQETQYF. CDR3 DNA sequence: TGTGCCTGGAGCGGCTCTCTTGGGGGGTTCCAAGAGACCCAGTACTTC. The full variable domain, rest sourced from reference TRBV30 and TRBJ2-5, is SQTIHQWPATLVQPVGSPLSLECTVEGTSNPNLYWYRQAAGRGLQLLFYSVGIGQISSEVPQNLSASRPQDRQFILSSKKLLLSDSGFYLCAWSGSLGGFQETQYFGPGTRLLVL.

The chain combines TRBV30 with TRBJ2-7; the D is unclear. Germline lookup yields CDR1 GTSNPN and CDR2 SVGIG (reference sequence). The CDR3 sequence is 13 residues long. V lost 4 bases and J lost 3, with 13 bases in between. Here the CDR3 DNA reads TGTGCCTGGAATTTGGGCTTGCACTACGAGCAGTACTTC. It translates to CAWNLGLHYEQYF.

The chain is built from TRBV9 and TRBJ2-4; possible D gene TRBD2, 6 bases. V lost 3 bases to trimming and J lost 1 base, with 8 bases between them. This CDR3 region has 14 residues. CDR1 is SGDLS, CDR2 YYNGEE, per germline. CDR3 residues: CASSAGGAKNIQYF. The DNA for the CDR3 is TGTGCCAGCAGCGCTGGGGGGGCCAAAAACATTCAGTACTTC.

The chain couples TRBV6-6 to TRBJ1-2, with unresolved D. The V and J ends lost 4 bases and 3 bases respectively, with 15 bases between them. Germline V CDR1 and CDR2: MNHNY, SVGAGI (reference sequence). The CDR3 is made up of 15 amino acids. In DNA, the CDR3 is TGTGCCAGCAGTTTTACTAGCGACACACACTATGGCTACACCTTC. Its protein is CASSFTSDTHYGYTF.

The rearrangement joins TRBV27 to TRBJ1-1, with a tentative D call TRBD1 (5 bases). The CDR3 sequence is 14 residues long. Germline CDR1 reads MNHEY; CDR2 reads SMNVEV (reference sequence). Trimming took off 5 bases at V and 1 base at J, with 11 bases between the two ends. DNA of the CDR3: TGTGCCAGCAGTATAACAGGTTGGAACACTGAAGCTTTCTTT. This encodes CASSITGWNTEAFF.

This clone has only a few counts. The V gene is TRBV10-3, the J gene TRBJ1-3, with a tentative D call TRBD1 (5 bases). This CDR3 has 14 residues. The ends were cut back, 0 bases at V and 3 bases at J, with 6 bases in the middle. Per the germline V gene, CDR1 is ENHRY and CDR2 is SYGVKD. This CDR3 is CAISESTGGNTIYF. DNA of the CDR3: TGTGCCATCAGTGAGTCAACAGGTGGAAACACCATATATTTT.

This sequence joins TRBV19 and TRBJ2-1; 7 bases align to TRBD2. Trimming removed 6 bases from V and 11 bases from J; junction bases left unmatched: 13. The CDR3 runs to 14 residues. Germline lookup yields CDR1 LNHDA and CDR2 SQIVND (reference sequence). The CDR3 loop reads CASSLPAGKVKQFF. The CDR3 coding sequence is TGTGCCAGTAGCCTCCCAGCGGGAAAAGTTAAGCAGTTCTTC.